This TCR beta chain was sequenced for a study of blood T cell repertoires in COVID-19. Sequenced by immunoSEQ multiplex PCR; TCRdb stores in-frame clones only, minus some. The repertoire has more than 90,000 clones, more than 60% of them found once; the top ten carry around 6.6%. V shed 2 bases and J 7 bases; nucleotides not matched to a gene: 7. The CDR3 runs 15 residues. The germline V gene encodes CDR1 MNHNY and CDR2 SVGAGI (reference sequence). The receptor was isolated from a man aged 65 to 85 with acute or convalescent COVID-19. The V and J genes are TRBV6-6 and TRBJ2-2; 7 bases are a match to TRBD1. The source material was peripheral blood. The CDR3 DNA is TGTGCCAGCAGTTACCCACAGACAGGGCACGGGGAGCTGTTTTTT. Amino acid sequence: CASSYPQTGHGELFF.